This T cell receptor beta chain was obtained from a study of a mutant IDH1 vaccine in newly diagnosed glioma. Across the whole study: Each patient was administered eight vaccinations, scheduled in weeks 1, 3, 5, 7, 11, 15, 19 and 23.

With regard to this clone: Its antigen remains unidentified.

Sample time point: week 23, last vaccination. It was 300 ug of mutant IDH1 20-mer peptide that made up each vaccine dose, given with topical imiquimod. The CDR3 sequence is 14 residues long. The germline gives CDR1 MNHEY, CDR2 SVGAGI. The V gene lost 5 bases and the J gene lost 4 bases, with 11 bases spanning the gap. Produced via immunoSEQ multiplex PCR; TCRdb's table is partial and in-frame only. The sample has 60,000 or so clones, about 85% seen once; the top ten hold roughly 4%. Sequencing was performed on PBMCs, taken from a glioma patient whose treatment included an IDH1 peptide vaccine. The chain carries TRBV6-5 and TRBJ2-2; D is perhaps TRBD1 (6 bases). The receptor's source is a man aged 30 to 39 with glioma. The CDR3 nucleotides are TGTGCCAGCAGTGCAAGGACAGTCACCGGGGAGCTGTTTTTT. Residues: CASSARTVTGELFF.